This record concerns one T cell receptor beta chain sequence. This entry belongs to a study of blood T cell repertoires in COVID-19. Across the study: Material from acute and convalescent COVID-19 was sourced from the United States, Italy and Spain. Sources were T cells, B-cell-depleted T cells, or PBMCs; the material itself was cDNA or gDNA.

V dropped 3 bases and J dropped 4; count of bases not matched to a gene: 5. This CDR3 spans 15 amino acids. Germline V gives CDR1 KGHSH, CDR2 LQKENI. Here immunoSEQ multiplex PCR was the method, and the copy in TCRdb shows in-frame clones only, minus some. The sample includes 150,000 to 200,000 clones, over 75% seen only once; the top ten take 7%. The TCR comes from a woman between 45 and 60 years old who had recovered from COVID-19. V gene TRBV18 combines with J gene TRBJ1-4, with 7 bases fitting TRBD1. The sequenced sample was PBMCs or T cells enriched from blood (not recorded which). The CDR3 is CASSPTTGLNEKLFF. CDR3 coding DNA: TGTGCCAGCTCACCTACGACAGGGCTTAATGAAAAACTGTTTTTT. The full variable domain, its missing parts supplied by reference TRBV18 and TRBJ1-4, is NAGVMQNPRHLVRRRGQEARLRCSPMKGHSHVYWYRQLPEEGLKFMVYLQKENIIDESGMPKERFSAEFPKEGPSILRIQQVVRGDSAAYFCASSPTTGLNEKLFFGSGTQLSVL.